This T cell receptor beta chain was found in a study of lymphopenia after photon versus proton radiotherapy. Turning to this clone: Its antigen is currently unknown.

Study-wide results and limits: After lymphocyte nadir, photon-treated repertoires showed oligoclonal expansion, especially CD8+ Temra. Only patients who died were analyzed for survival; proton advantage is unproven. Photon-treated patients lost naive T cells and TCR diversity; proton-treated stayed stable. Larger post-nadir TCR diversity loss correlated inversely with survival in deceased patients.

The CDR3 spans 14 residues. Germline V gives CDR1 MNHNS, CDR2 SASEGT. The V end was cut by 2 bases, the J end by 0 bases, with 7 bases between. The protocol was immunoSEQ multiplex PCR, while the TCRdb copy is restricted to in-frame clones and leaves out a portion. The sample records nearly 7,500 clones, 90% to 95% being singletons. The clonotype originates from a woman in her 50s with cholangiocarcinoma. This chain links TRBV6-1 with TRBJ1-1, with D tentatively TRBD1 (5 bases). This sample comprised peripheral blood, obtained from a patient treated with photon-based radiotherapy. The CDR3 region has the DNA TGTGCCAGCAGTGAACGGGGGTTGAACACTGAAGCTTTCTTT. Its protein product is CASSERGLNTEAFF.